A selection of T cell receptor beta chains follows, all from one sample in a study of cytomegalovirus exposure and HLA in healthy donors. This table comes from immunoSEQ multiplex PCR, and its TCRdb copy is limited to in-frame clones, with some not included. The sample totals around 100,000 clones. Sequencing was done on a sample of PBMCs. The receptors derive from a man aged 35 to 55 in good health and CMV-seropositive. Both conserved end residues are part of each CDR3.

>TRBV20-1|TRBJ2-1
CSAYLAGRQFF
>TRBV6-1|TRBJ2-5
CASSALTSGGGTQYF
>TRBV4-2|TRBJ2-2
CASSRQGPNTGELFF
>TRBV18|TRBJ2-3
CASSPLPGQGASRTDTQYF
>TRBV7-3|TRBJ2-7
CASSSSGGSNEQYF
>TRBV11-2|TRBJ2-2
CASSLAGVSLTGELFF
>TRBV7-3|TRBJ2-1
CASSSRTSGRDEQFF
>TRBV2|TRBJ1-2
CASSEIRGLYGYTF
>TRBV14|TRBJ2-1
CASSQELAGPYNEQFF
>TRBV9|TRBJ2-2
CASSVGGLNTGELFF
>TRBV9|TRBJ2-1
CASSGTDLYNEQFF
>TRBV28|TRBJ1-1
CASSPAGAVKTEAFF
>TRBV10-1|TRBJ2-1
CASSFSRESEQFF
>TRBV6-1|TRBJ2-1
CASRLGRGAEQFF
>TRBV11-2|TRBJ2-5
CASSSRGSGRETQYF
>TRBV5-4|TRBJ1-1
CASSLDRGNTEAFF
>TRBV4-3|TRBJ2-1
CASSQGVILTSEQFF
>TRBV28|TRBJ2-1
CASTGEGTTAYNEQFF
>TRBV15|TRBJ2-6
CATSRDPRAAGGAGRLGANVLTF
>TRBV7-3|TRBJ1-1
CASSPGTGSGWEAFF
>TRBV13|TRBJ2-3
CASSFRGLGDTQYF
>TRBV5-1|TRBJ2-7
CASSLGVAGGPGLDEQYF
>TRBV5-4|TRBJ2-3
CASSFAGGFADTQYF
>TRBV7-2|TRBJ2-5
CASSLRRQQETQYF